One sample yielded the 9 T cell receptor beta chains listed below, sequenced in a study of CD8 T cells in Susac syndrome. Reverse transcription of 0.5 to 1 ug RNA was performed with random hexamers. TCRdb reanalysed the immunoSEQ multiplex PCR reads using MiXCR and keeps one entry per CDR3 protein. This table has under 200,000 distinct CDR3 sequences, roughly 94% appearing once. Sequencing was carried out using CD4+ T cells from PBMCs. The source is a human donor in good health.

The J gene is TRBJ2-1, the V gene TRBV5-4; 7 bases map to TRBD1. The CDR3 sequence is 15 residues long. Trimming at V came to 0 bases and at J to 5 bases, leaving 5 bases not matched to a gene. Germline CDR1 SGHNT, CDR2 YYREEE (reference sequence). The CDR3 loop reads CASSLDRGRHNEQFF. As DNA, the CDR3 is TGTGCCAGCAGCTTGGATAGGGGGCGTCACAATGAGCAGTTCTTC.

The chain has TRBV27 and TRBJ2-7; D is unresolved. With 5 bases removed from V and 2 bases from J, the gap between germline ends came to 10 bases. The CDR3 runs 13 residues. Germline-derived CDR1 and CDR2 are MNHEY and SMNVEV (reference sequence). This chain's CDR3 is CASSGGSTYEQYV. CDR3 coding DNA: TGTGCCAGCAGTGGCGGCTCCACCTACGAGCAGTACGTC.

This sequence joins TRBV10-3 and TRBJ2-5, with D unclear. CDR3 size: 13 residues. Trimming removed 2 bases at V and 5 bases at J, with 9 bases between. Germline V CDR1 and CDR2: ENHRY, SYGVKD. CDR3: CAISERLMETQYF. For the CDR3, the DNA is TGTGCCATCAGTGAGAGACTGATGGAGACCCAGTACTTC.

J is TRBJ2-5 and V is TRBV3-1, with unresolved D. Germline CDR1 and CDR2: LGHDT and YNNKEL (reference sequence). The CDR3 extends over 13 amino acids. The ends were cut back, 2 bases at V and 4 bases at J, with 8 bases in the middle. For the CDR3, the DNA is TGTGCCAGCAGCCAAATGGCGCCAGAGACCCAGTACTTC. This translates into CASSQMAPETQYF.

This chain links TRBV18 with TRBJ2-5, with TRBD2 matching over 7 bases. This CDR3 comprises 12 residues. V lost 10 bases to trimming and J lost 3 bases; unmatched junction nucleotides: 5. Germline CDR1 is KGHSH and CDR2 is LQKENI. CDR3 amino acids: CATRGVEETQYF. CDR3 DNA sequence: TGTGCCACCCGGGGGGTGGAAGAGACCCAGTACTTC.

The V and J genes are TRBV6-4 and TRBJ1-5, with no clear D. V lost 4 bases and J 1 base, leaving 5 bases between the germline ends. Per the germline V gene, CDR1 is MRHNA and CDR2 is SNTAGT. The CDR3 has 13 amino acids. The CDR3 coding sequence is TGTGCCAGCAGTGCGGAAAGCAATCAGCCCCAGCATTTT. It yields the protein CASSAESNQPQHF.

The rearrangement joins TRBV29-1 to TRBJ2-3; D might be TRBD2 (6 bases). Germline loops: CDR1 SQVTM, CDR2 ANQGSEA. V was pared by 5 bases and J by 11 bases, with 14 bases between. CDR3 size: 11 residues. CDR3: CSVLSGVGQYF. CDR3 DNA sequence: TGCAGCGTTTTGTCGGGAGTCGGGCAGTATTTT.

This clonotype was found once. The rearrangement links TRBV4-3 to TRBJ2-3, with TRBD2 identical over 7 bases. The J segment lost 9 bases and the V segment lost 0 bases, leaving 12 bases of the junction unmatched. CDR1 is LGHNA, CDR2 YSLEER, per germline. This CDR3 contains 16 residues. Written as DNA, the CDR3 is TGCGCCAGCAGCCAAGACCCGCGGGGGAGAGGGGACACGCAGTATTTT. Translating it yields CASSQDPRGRGDTQYF.

CDR3 sequence reads: CASSPAGAGVYTGELFF. The CDR3 coding sequence is TGTGCCAGCAGTCCCGCGGGGGCGGGAGTCTACACCGGGGAGCTGTTTTTT. This chain uses TRBV6-1 with TRBJ2-2; a possible D gene is TRBD2 (7 bases). The CDR3 runs to 17 residues. From germline, CDR1 is MNHNS and CDR2 SASEGT. V was shortened by 5 bases and J by 3 bases, with 19 bases between the two germline ends.